A selection of T cell receptor beta chains follows, all from one sample in a study of cytomegalovirus exposure and HLA in healthy donors. Using immunoSEQ multiplex PCR, the repertoire was profiled, and TCRdb retains in-frame clones only, with some absent. Recorded for this sample: some 75,000 clones. Source material: PBMCs. Source of these receptors: a female donor in good health and CMV-seropositive. The CDR3 runs from the conserved cysteine through the conserved F or W. The D gene is left open where the match is weak.

V gene,D gene,J gene,CDR3 protein,CDR3 DNA
TRBV7-6,TRBD1,TRBJ1-5,CASSEGQRGHQPQHF,TGTGCCAGCAGCGAGGGACAGAGGGGGCATCAGCCCCAGCATTTT
TRBV25-1,TRBD1,TRBJ2-1,CASSQGGYGQFF,TGTGCCAGCAGCCAAGGGGGCTACGGGCAGTTCTTC
TRBV19,-,TRBJ2-6,CASRYQGTGANVLTF,TGTGCCAGTAGATACCAGGGAACTGGGGCCAACGTCCTGACTTTC
TRBV15,TRBD1,TRBJ1-1,CATSPTGQNTEAFF,TGTGCCACCAGCCCGACAGGGCAGAACACTGAAGCTTTCTTT
TRBV27,TRBD1,TRBJ2-7,CASSLLGQGAYEQYF,TGTGCCAGCAGTTTATTAGGACAGGGGGCGTACGAGCAGTACTTC
TRBV18,-,TRBJ1-1,CASSPRQGFRGTEAFF,TGTGCCAGCTCACCACGGCAGGGGTTTAGGGGCACTGAAGCTTTCTTT
TRBV1,-,TRBJ1-2,CTSSRRETHGYTF,TGCACCAGCAGCCGCCGGGAGACCCATGGCTACACCTTC
TRBV4-3,TRBD1,TRBJ1-4,CASSQVWTGLGCEKLFF,TGCGCCAGCAGCCAAGTCTGGACAGGGCTCGGTTGTGAAAAACTGTTTTTT
TRBV5-1,-,TRBJ2-7,CASSQGPGEGEQYF,TGCGCCAGCAGCCAGGGACCGGGGGAAGGCGAGCAGTACTTC
TRBV6-5,TRBD1,TRBJ2-2,CASEGTGGIGELFF,TGTGCCAGCGAGGGGACAGGGGGGATCGGGGAGCTGTTTTTT
TRBV7-3,-,TRBJ2-6,CASSPPWAGANVLTF,TGTGCCAGCAGCCCGCCCTGGGCCGGGGCCAACGTCCTGACTTTC
TRBV19,-,TRBJ1-5,CASSISPRGSNQPQHF,TGTGCCAGTAGTATTTCCCCAAGGGGAAGCAATCAGCCCCAGCATTTT
TRBV10-3,-,TRBJ1-1,CAISAGGTNTEAFF,TGTGCCATCAGTGCGGGGGGCACTAACACTGAAGCTTTCTTT
TRBV29-1,-,TRBJ1-1,CSSGEGAEAFF,TGCAGCTCCGGGGAGGGGGCTGAAGCTTTCTTT
TRBV6-5,TRBD1,TRBJ2-5,CASSYGQGQETQYF,TGTGCCAGCAGTTACGGACAGGGGCAAGAGACCCAGTACTTC
TRBV25-1,TRBD1,TRBJ2-5,CASSGDPRNRGLETQYF,TGTGCCAGCAGTGGAGACCCTAGGAACAGGGGCCTAGAGACCCAGTACTTC
TRBV4-3,-,TRBJ2-7,CASSQDRNGYEQYF,TGCGCCAGCAGCCAAGATCGTAACGGCTACGAGCAGTACTTC
TRBV29-1,TRBD1,TRBJ2-3,CSGKTGTGYTDTQYF,TGCAGCGGGAAAACCGGGACAGGGTACACAGATACGCAGTATTTT
TRBV2,TRBD1,TRBJ1-2,CASSEPRGGQGHLNYGYTF,TGTGCCAGCAGCGAACCGAGGGGGGGACAGGGCCATCTCAACTATGGCTACACCTTC
TRBV14,-,TRBJ2-3,CASSQAGRLTSDTQYF,TGTGCCAGCAGCCAAGCAGGCAGGCTTACGTCAGATACGCAGTATTTT
TRBV18,-,TRBJ1-2,CASSPISGGRWFRSYGYTF,TGTGCCAGCTCACCAATTTCTGGAGGGAGGTGGTTTCGGTCCTATGGCTACACCTTC
TRBV4-1,TRBD2,TRBJ2-7,CASSQGESGGYEQYF,TGCGCCAGCAGCCAAGGAGAAAGCGGGGGATACGAGCAGTACTTC
TRBV15,-,TRBJ2-3,CATSRQLGGLSTDTQYF,TGTGCCACCAGCAGACAGTTGGGGGGGCTTAGCACAGATACGCAGTATTTT
TRBV6-6,-,TRBJ1-2,CASSYSVAANYGYTF,TGTGCCAGCAGTTACTCCGTCGCGGCTAACTATGGCTACACCTTC
TRBV7-9,TRBD1,TRBJ2-7,CASSLASVGQGAREQYF,TGTGCCAGCAGCTTAGCGTCCGTTGGACAGGGAGCCCGCGAGCAGTACTTC
TRBV7-9,-,TRBJ2-3,CASSRGSSTDTQYF,TGTGCCAGCAGCCGGGGATCTAGCACAGATACGCAGTATTTT
TRBV7-2,-,TRBJ1-1,CASSIGVAKNTEAFF,TGTGCCAGCAGCATCGGCGTAGCGAAGAACACTGAAGCTTTCTTT
TRBV6-5,TRBD1,TRBJ1-3,CASSYSGQGGGDTIYF,TGTGCCAGCAGTTACTCGGGACAGGGAGGAGGAGACACCATATATTTT
TRBV6-5,-,TRBJ2-7,CASSGGSEQYF,TGTGCTAGCAGTGGAGGAAGCGAGCAGTACTTT
TRBV18,-,TRBJ1-1,CASSPIQTGIGEAFF,TGTGCCAGCTCACCCATTCAAACAGGGATAGGGGAAGCTTTCTTT
TRBV2,TRBD2,TRBJ2-7,CASGPTSGSHYEQYF,TGTGCCAGCGGACCCACTAGCGGGAGCCACTACGAGCAGTACTTC
TRBV30,-,TRBJ1-6,CAWSVRRSTEPYSPLHF,TGTGCCTGGAGTGTACGGAGGAGTACCGAACCCTATTCACCCCTCCACTTT
TRBV16,-,TRBJ1-4,CASSRARNEKLFF,TGTGCCAGCAGCCGAGCTCGTAATGAAAAACTGTTTTTT
TRBV19,TRBD1,TRBJ1-1,CASRTRGLGTEAFF,TGTGCCAGTAGAACCAGGGGGCTGGGGACTGAAGCTTTCTTT
TRBV19,-,TRBJ2-7,CASSIRGSVVERQYF,TGTGCCAGTAGTATACGAGGGTCAGTAGTTGAGCGGCAGTACTTC
TRBV29-1,-,TRBJ1-2,CSAGTQADYGYTF,TGCAGCGCCGGGACACAAGCCGACTATGGCTACACCTTC
TRBV6-1,TRBD1,TRBJ1-4,CASSEASTGLGEKLFF,TGTGCCAGCAGTGAAGCATCGACAGGGTTAGGTGAAAAACTGTTTTTT
TRBV6-5,-,TRBJ1-5,CTKLSQPQHF,TGTACTAAATTAAGTCAGCCCCAGCATTTT
TRBV5-4,-,TRBJ2-4,CASSFQSQNIQYF,TGTGCCAGCAGCTTCCAATCCCAAAACATTCAGTACTTC
TRBV9,-,TRBJ2-2,CASAQQVQGNTGELFF,TGTGCCAGCGCCCAACAGGTACAGGGGAACACCGGGGAGCTGTTTTTT
TRBV5-1,-,TRBJ2-3,CASSPGGDTQYF,TGCGCCAGCAGCCCCGGGGGAGATACGCAGTATTTT
TRBV7-2,-,TRBJ2-7,CASSLSGDDYEQYF,TGTGCCAGCAGCTTATCCGGGGATGACTACGAGCAGTACTTC
TRBV18,-,TRBJ1-4,CASSRHPWELFF,TGTGCCAGCTCACGACATCCATGGGAACTGTTTTTT
TRBV6-7,-,TRBJ1-5,CASNLLTGRPNQPQHF,TGTGCCAGCAACCTCCTGACAGGACGCCCGAATCAGCCCCAGCATTTT
TRBV29-1,-,TRBJ1-4,CSVPANEKLFF,TGCAGCGTCCCCGCTAATGAAAAACTGTTTTTT
TRBV1,-,TRBJ2-1,CTSSPRTGRVNEQFF,TGCACCAGCAGCCCCAGGACAGGGAGGGTTAATGAGCAGTTCTTC
TRBV28,TRBD2,TRBJ2-1,CASSFSGGNNEQFF,TGTGCCAGCAGTTTTAGCGGGGGTAACAATGAGCAGTTCTTC
TRBV11-2,-,TRBJ2-1,CASSSVQKRVVGNEQFF,TGTGCCAGCAGCTCTGTACAAAAGCGGGTTGTTGGCAATGAGCAGTTCTTC
TRBV4-1,-,TRBJ1-1,CASSLGATEAFF,TGCGCCAGCAGCCTCGGAGCGACTGAAGCTTTCTTT